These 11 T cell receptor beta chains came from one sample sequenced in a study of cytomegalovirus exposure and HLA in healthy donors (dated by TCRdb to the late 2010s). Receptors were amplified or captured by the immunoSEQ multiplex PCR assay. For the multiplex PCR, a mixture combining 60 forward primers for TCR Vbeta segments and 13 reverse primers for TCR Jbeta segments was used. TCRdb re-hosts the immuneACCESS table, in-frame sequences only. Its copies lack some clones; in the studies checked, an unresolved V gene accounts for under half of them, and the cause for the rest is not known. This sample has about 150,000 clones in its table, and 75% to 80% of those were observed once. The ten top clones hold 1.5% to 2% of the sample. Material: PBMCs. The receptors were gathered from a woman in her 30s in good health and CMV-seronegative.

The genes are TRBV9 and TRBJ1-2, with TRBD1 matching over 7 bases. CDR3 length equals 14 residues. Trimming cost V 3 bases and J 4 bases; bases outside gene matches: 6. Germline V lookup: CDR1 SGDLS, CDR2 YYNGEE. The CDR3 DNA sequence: TGTGCCAGCAGCGAGGGGGCAGGGGGCTATGGCTACACCTTC. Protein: CASSEGAGGYGYTF.

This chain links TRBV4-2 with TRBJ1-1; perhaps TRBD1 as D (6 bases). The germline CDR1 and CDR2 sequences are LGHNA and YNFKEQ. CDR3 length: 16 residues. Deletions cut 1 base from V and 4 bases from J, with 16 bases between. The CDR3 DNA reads TGTGCCAGCAGCCAAGGAAACAGGGCCTACGGCACTGAAGCTTTCTTT. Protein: CASSQGNRAYGTEAFF.

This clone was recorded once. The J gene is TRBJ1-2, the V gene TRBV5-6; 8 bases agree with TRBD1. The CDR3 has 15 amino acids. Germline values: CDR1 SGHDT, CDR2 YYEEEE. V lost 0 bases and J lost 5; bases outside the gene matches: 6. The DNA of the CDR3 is TGTGCCAGCAGCTTGGCGGCAGGGGGCGAGTATGGCTACACCTTC. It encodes CASSLAAGGEYGYTF.

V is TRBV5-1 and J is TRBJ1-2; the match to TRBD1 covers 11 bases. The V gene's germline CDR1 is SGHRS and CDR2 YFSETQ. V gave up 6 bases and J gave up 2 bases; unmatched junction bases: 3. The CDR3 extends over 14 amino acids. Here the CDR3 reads CASTRDRGNYGYTF. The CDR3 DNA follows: TGCGCCAGCACCCGGGACAGGGGGAACTATGGCTACACCTTC.

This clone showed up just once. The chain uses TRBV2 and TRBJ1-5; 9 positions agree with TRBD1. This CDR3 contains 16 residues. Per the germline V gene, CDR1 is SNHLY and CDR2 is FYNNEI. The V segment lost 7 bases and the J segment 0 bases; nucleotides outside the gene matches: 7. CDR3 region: CASKEQGAYSNQPQHF. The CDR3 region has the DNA TGTGCCAGCAAGGAACAGGGGGCTTATAGCAATCAGCCCCAGCATTTT.

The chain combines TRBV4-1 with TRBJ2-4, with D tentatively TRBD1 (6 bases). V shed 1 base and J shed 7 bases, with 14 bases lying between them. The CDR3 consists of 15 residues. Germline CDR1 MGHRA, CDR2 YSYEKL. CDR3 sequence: CASSQVAGDWNIQYF. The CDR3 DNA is TGCGCCAGCAGCCAAGTGGCAGGGGATTGGAACATTCAGTACTTC.

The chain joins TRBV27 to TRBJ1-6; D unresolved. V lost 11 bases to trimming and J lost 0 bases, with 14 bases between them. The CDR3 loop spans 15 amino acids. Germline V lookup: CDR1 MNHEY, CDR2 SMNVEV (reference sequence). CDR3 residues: CAPEAPSSYNSPLHF. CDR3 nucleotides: TGTGCCCCGGAGGCGCCAAGCTCCTATAATTCACCCCTCCACTTT.

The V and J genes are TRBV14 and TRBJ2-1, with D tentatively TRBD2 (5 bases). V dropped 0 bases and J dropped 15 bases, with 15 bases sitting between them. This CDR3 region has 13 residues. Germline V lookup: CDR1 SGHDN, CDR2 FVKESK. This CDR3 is CASSQDLPSGRFF. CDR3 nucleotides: TGTGCCAGCAGCCAAGACCTCCCCAGCGGTCGGTTCTTC. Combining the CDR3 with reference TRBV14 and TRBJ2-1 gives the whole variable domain EAGVTQFPSHSVIEKGQTVTLRCDPISGHDNLYWYRRVMGKEIKFLLHFVKESKQDESGMPNNRFLAERTGGTYSTLKVQPAELEDSGVYFCASSQDLPSGRFFGPGTRLTVL.

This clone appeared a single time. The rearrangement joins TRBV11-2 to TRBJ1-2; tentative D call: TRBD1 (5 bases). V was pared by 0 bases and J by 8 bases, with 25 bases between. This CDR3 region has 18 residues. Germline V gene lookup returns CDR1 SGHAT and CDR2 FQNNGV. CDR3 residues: CASSLDLDPGTEGEGYTF. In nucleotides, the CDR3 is TGTGCCAGCAGCTTAGATCTAGATCCCGGGACGGAGGGAGAGGGCTACACCTTC.

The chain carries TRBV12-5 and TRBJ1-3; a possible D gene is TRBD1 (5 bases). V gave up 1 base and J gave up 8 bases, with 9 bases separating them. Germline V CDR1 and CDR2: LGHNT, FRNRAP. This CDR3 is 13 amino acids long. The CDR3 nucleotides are TGTGCTAGTGGTTTGGCAGGGTCGGACACCATATATTTT. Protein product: CASGLAGSDTIYF.

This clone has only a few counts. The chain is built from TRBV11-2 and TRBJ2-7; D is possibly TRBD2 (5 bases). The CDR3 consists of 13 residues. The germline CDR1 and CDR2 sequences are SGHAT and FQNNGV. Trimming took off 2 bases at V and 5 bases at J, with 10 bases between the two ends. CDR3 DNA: TGTGCCAGCAGCTTAAACCGGGAAGACGAGCAGTACTTC. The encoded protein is CASSLNREDEQYF. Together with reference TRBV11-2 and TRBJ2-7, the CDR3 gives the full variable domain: EAGVAQSPRYKIIEKRQSVAFWCNPISGHATLYWYQQILGQGPKLLIQFQNNGVVDDSQLPKDRFSAERLKGVDSTLKIQPAKLEDSAVYLCASSLNREDEQYFGPGTRLTVT.